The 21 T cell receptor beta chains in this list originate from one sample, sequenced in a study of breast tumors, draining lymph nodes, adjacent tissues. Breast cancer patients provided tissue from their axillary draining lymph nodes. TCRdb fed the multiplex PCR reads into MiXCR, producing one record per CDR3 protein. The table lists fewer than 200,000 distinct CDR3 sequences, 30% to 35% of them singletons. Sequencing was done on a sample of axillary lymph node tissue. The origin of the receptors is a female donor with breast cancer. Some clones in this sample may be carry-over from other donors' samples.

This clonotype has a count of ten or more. The CDR3 spells CASSLRQGSNQPQHF. The CDR3 DNA follows: TGTGCCAGCAGCTTACGACAGGGGAGCAATCAGCCCCAGCATTTT. The V call is TRBV12-3 or TRBV12-4, the J call TRBJ1-5, with 8 bases that match TRBD1. The CDR3 has 15 residues. V lost 6 bases to trimming and J lost 1 base; unmatched junction nucleotides: 5.

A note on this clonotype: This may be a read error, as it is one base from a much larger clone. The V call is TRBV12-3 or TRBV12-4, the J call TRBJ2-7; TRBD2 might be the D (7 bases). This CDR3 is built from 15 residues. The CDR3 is CASSLRGGASYGQYF. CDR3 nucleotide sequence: TGTGCCAGCAGTTTACGAGGGGGGGCGTCCTACGGGCAGTACTTC.

CDR3 amino acids: CASSLGRREQFF. The CDR3 DNA reads as TGTGCCAGCAGCTTAGGTCGACGTGAGCAGTTCTTC. The chain uses TRBV7-6 and TRBJ2-1; D not certain. This CDR3 spans 12 amino acids. Germline assignment: CDR1 SGHVS and CDR2 FNYEAQ. The V end was cut by 1 base, the J end by 9 bases, with 7 bases between.

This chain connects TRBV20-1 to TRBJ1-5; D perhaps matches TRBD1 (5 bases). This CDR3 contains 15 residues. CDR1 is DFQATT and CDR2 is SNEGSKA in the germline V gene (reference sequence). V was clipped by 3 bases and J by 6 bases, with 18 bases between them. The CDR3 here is CSASLWGAGGQPQHF. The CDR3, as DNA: TGCAGTGCTAGCCTCTGGGGCGCGGGGGGTCAGCCCCAGCATTTT.

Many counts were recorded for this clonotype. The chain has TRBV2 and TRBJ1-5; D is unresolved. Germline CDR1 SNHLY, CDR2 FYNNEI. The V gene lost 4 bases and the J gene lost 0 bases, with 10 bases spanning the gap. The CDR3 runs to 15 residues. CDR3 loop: CASSGEEYSNQPQHF. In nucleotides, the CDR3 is TGTGCCAGCAGTGGGGAGGAGTATAGCAATCAGCCCCAGCATTTT.

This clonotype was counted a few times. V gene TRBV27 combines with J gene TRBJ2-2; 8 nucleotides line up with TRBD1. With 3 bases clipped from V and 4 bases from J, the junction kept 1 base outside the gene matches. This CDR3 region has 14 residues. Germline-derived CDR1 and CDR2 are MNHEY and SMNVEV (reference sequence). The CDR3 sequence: CASSFTGGTGELFF. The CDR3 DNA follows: TGTGCCAGCAGTTTCACAGGGGGCACCGGGGAGCTGTTTTTT.

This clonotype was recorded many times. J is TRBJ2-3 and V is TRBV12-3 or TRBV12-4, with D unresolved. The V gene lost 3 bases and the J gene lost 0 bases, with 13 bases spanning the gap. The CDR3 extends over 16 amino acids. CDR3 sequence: CASSFSAGFSTDTQYF. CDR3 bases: TGTGCCAGCAGTTTTTCCGCCGGATTTAGCACAGATACGCAGTATTTT.

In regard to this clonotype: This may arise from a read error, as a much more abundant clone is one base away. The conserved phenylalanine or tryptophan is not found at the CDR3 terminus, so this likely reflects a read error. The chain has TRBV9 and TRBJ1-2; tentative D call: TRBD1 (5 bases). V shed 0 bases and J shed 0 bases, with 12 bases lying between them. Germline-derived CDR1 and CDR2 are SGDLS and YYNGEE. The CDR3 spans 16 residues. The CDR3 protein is CASSVGVGASNYGYTS. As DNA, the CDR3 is TGTGCCAGCAGCGTAGGAGTTGGGGCGTCTAACTATGGCTACACCTCC.

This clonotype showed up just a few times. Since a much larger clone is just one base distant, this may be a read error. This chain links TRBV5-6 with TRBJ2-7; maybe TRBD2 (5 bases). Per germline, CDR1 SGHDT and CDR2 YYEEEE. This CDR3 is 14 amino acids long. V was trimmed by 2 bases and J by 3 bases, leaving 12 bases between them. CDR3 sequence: CASSFYGNGYEQYF. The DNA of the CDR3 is TGTGCCAGCAGCTTCTACGGGAATGGCTACGAGCAGTACTTC. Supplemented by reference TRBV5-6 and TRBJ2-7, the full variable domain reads DAGVTQSPTHLIKTRGQQVTLRCSPKSGHDTVSWYQQALGQGPQFIFQYYEEEERQRGNFPDRFSGHQFPNYSSELNVNALLLGDSALYLCASSFYGNGYEQYFGPGTRLTVT.

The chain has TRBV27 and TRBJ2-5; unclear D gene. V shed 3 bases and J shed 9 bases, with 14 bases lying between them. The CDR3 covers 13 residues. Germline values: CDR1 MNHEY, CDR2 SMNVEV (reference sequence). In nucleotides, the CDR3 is TGTGCCAGCAGTTTCGACCCTGGCGGTTCCCAGTACTTC. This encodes CASSFDPGGSQYF.

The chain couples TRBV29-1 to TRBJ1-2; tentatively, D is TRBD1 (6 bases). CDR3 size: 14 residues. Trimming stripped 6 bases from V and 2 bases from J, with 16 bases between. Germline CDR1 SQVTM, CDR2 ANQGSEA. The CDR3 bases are TGCAGCGTCGCAGGGGTCCCCTTGAACTATGGCTACACCTTC. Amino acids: CSVAGVPLNYGYTF.

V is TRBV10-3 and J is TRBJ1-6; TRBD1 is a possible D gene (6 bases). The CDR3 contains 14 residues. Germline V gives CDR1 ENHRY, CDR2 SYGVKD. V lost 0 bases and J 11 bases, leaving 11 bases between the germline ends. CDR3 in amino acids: CAISESDRTTPLHF. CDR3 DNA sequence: TGTGCCATCAGTGAGTCGGACAGAACTACACCCCTCCACTTT.

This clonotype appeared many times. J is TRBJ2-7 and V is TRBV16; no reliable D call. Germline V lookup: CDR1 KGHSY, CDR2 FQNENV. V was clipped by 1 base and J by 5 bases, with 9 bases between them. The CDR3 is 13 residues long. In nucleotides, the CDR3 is TGTGCCAGCAGCCAATTATCCACTCACGAGCAGTACTTC. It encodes CASSQLSTHEQYF.

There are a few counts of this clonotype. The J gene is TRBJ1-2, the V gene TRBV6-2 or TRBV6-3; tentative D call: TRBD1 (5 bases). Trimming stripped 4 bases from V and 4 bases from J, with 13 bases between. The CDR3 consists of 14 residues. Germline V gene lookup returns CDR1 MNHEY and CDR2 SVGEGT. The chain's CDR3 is CASSSTGLTYGYTF. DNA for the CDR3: TGTGCCAGCAGTTCCACAGGACTGACCTATGGCTACACCTTC.

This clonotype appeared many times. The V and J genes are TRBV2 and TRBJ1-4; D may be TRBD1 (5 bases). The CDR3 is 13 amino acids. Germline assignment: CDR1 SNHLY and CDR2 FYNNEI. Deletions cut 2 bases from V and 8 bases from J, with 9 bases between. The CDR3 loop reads CASSEQGGEKLFF. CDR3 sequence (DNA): TGTGCCAGCAGTGAACAGGGTGGCGAAAAACTGTTTTTT.

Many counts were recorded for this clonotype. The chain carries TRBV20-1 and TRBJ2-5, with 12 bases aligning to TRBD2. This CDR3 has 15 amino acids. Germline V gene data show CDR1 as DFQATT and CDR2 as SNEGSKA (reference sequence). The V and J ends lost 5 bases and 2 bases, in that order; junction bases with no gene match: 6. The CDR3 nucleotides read TGCAGTGCTCTTCCCCTAGCGGGAGGGCAAGAGACCCAGTACTTC. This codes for CSALPLAGGQETQYF.

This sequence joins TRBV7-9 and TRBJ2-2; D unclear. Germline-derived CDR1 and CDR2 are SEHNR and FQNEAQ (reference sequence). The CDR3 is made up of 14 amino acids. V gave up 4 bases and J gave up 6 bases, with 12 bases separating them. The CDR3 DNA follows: TGTGCCAGCAGCTCAGCCTACCGGGCCGGGGAGCTGTTTTTT. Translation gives CASSSAYRAGELFF. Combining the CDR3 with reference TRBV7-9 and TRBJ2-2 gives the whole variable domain DTGVSQNPRHKITKRGQNVTFRCDPISEHNRLYWYRQTLGQGPEFLTYFQNEAQLEKSRLLSDRFSAERPKGSFSTLEIQRTEQGDSAMYLCASSSAYRAGELFFGEGSRLTVL.

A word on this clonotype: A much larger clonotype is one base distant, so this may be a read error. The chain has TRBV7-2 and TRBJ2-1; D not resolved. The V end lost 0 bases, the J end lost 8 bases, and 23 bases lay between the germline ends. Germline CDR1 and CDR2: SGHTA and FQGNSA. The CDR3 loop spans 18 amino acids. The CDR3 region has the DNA TGTGCCAGCAGCTTAGCTATGGACCCCGGGTTAGGGTACCATGAGCAGTTCTTC. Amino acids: CASSLAMDPGLGYHEQFF.

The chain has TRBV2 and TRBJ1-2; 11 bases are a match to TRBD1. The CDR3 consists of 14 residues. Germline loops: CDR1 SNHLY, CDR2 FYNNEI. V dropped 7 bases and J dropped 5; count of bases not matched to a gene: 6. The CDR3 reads CASIRGQGGYGYTF. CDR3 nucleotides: TGTGCCAGCATACGGGGACAGGGGGGGTATGGCTACACCTTC.

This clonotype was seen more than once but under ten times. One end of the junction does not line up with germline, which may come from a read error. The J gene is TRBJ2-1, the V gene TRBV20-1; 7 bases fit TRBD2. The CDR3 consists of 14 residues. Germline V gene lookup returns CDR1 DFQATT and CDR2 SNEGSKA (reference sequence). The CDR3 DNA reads TGCAGTGCTAGAGTACGGGAGGCCTACACTGAGCAGTTCTTC. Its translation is CSARVREAYTEQFF.

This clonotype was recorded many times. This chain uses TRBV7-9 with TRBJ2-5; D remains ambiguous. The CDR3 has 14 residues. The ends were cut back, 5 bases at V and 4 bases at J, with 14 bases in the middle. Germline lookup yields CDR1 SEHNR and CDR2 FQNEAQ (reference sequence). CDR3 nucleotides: TGTGCCAGCAGCCGAGATGGGTCTCGAGAGACCCAGTACTTC. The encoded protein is CASSRDGSRETQYF.